These 9 T cell receptor beta chains were sequenced from one sample in a study of T cell responses to AZD1222 COVID-19 vaccine. Libraries were prepared by immunoSEQ multiplex PCR; TCRdb keeps only in-frame clonotypes and omits some of them. The table records 160,000 or so clones, 90% of them present only once. This specimen consisted of peripheral blood, obtained 28 days after the second AZD1222 dose. Source of these receptors: an adult who received the AZD1222 COVID-19 vaccine.

This clone came up a few times. The chain combines TRBV12-5 with TRBJ2-1; 8 bases are a match to TRBD1. V lost 7 bases and J lost 2; bases outside the gene matches: 4. Germline assignment: CDR1 LGHNT and CDR2 FRNRAP. The CDR3 is made up of 14 amino acids. The CDR3, as DNA: TGTGCTAGTGTACCGGGACAGGCCTACAATGAGCAGTTCTTC. Amino acids: CASVPGQAYNEQFF.

V and J are TRBV14 and TRBJ1-1; D remains unclear. The CDR3 totals 13 residues. V lost 1 base to trimming and J lost 3 bases, with 6 bases between them. The germline V gene encodes CDR1 SGHDN and CDR2 FVKESK. The CDR3 nucleotides are TGTGCCAGCAGCCAAGGGTCCTACACTGAAGCTTTCTTT. It specifies CASSQGSYTEAFF.

The gene calls are TRBV3-1 (or the pseudogene TRBV3-2) and TRBJ2-1, with D perhaps assigned TRBD1 or TRBD2 (5 bases each). The CDR3 totals 15 residues. Germline CDR1 and CDR2: LGHDT and YNNKEL (reference sequence). V was trimmed by 1 base and J by 1 base, leaving 8 bases between them. The DNA of the CDR3 is TGTGCCAGCAGCCAAGTTGGGGGTTCCTACAATGAGCAGTTCTTC. Encoded protein: CASSQVGGSYNEQFF.

This chain links TRBV11-3 with TRBJ2-5, with D possibly matching TRBD1 (5 bases). Germline-derived CDR1 and CDR2 are SGHNT and YENEEA. V was shortened by 5 bases and J by 1 base, with 8 bases between the two germline ends. CDR3 length: 13 amino acids. The CDR3 DNA is TGTGCCAGCAGCGCAGGGTTCCAAGAGACCCAGTACTTC. This codes for CASSAGFQETQYF.

This chain joins TRBV2 and TRBJ1-2; a weak D match, TRBD1 (5 bases). The ends were cut back, 4 bases at V and 2 bases at J, with 11 bases in the middle. CDR1 SNHLY and CDR2 FYNNEI come from the germline V gene. The CDR3 has 14 amino acids. Written as DNA, the CDR3 is TGTGCCAGCAGTGGTACAGGAGGCAACTATGGCTACACCTTC. Translated: CASSGTGGNYGYTF.

CDR3 protein: CASSPINVHTEAFF. The CDR3 nucleotides read TGTGCCAGCTCACCAATTAATGTTCACACTGAAGCTTTCTTT. The rearrangement joins TRBV18 to TRBJ1-1; no clear D. The CDR3 contains 14 residues. Per the germline V gene, CDR1 is KGHSH and CDR2 is LQKENI. Trimming pared 2 bases from V and 3 bases from J, leaving 10 bases between.

The chain is built from TRBV3-1 (or the pseudogene TRBV3-2) and TRBJ1-2; maybe TRBD1 (6 bases). The V and J ends lost 3 bases and 1 base respectively, with 12 bases between them. The CDR3 sequence is 15 residues long. Per germline, CDR1 LGHDT and CDR2 YNNKEL (reference sequence). The CDR3 DNA reads as TGTGCCAGCAGCCAGGGGGCTCTTATTAACTATGGCTACACCTTC. Translation gives CASSQGALINYGYTF.

The rearrangement links TRBV27 to TRBJ2-1; 14 bases align to TRBD2. There are 17 residues in the CDR3. The V gene end was trimmed by 1 base and the J gene end by 8 bases; junction bases not matched to a gene: 7. CDR1 and CDR2 from the germline V gene are MNHEY and SMNVEV (reference sequence). As DNA, the CDR3 is TGTGCCAGCAGTTTATGGGGAGGGACTAGCGGGAGCCATGAGCAGTTCTTC. Its protein is CASSLWGGTSGSHEQFF.

The rearrangement uses TRBV2 and TRBJ1-2, with 7 bases lining up with TRBD1. The CDR3 is 13 residues long. Germline CDR1 is SNHLY and CDR2 is FYNNEI. V lost 6 bases, J lost 8 bases, and 9 bases stayed unmatched. Here the CDR3 reads CASRGQPEEGYTF. CDR3 coding DNA: TGTGCCAGCAGGGGACAGCCAGAAGAAGGCTACACCTTC.